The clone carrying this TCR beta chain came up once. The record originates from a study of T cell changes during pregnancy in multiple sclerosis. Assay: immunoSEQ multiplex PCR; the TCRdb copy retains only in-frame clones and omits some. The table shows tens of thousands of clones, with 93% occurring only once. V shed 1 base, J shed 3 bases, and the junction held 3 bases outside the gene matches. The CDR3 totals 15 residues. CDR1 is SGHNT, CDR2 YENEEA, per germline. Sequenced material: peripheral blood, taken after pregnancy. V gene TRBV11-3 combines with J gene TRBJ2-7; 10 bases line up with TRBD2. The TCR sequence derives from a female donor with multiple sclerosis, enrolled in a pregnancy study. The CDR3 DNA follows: TGTGCCAGCAGCTTAGGGCCTAGCGGGGGCTACGAGCAGTACTTC. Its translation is CASSLGPSGGYEQYF.